The 31 T cell receptor beta chains in this list originate from one sample, sequenced in a study of blood T cell repertoires in COVID-19. Assay used: immunoSEQ multiplex PCR; TCRdb lists only in-frame clones, some missing. The sample lists about 210,000 clones, 81% occurring once. The sample taken for sequencing was PBMCs or T cells enriched from blood (not recorded which). The receptors originated from a woman between 50 and 59 years old with acute COVID-19.

This clone was recorded a few times. The genes are TRBV5-1 and TRBJ2-1; D may be TRBD2 (6 bases). Germline lookup yields CDR1 SGHRS and CDR2 YFSETQ. Trimming stripped 4 bases from V and 8 bases from J, with 16 bases between. The CDR3 is 14 amino acids. As DNA, the CDR3 is TGCGCCAGCAGCGTCGGGACTCAGGCATATGAGCAGTTCTTC. It yields the protein CASSVGTQAYEQFF.

The chain has TRBV30 and TRBJ2-7; 7 nucleotides line up with TRBD2. The CDR3 runs 11 residues. Germline-derived CDR1 and CDR2 are GTSNPN and SVGIG (reference sequence). Trimming removed 5 bases from V and 3 bases from J; junction bases left unmatched: 1. The CDR3, as DNA: TGTGCCTGGGGACTAGGCTACGAGCAGTACTTC. Translated: CAWGLGYEQYF.

The V and J genes are TRBV5-1 and TRBJ2-5, with TRBD1 identical over 7 bases. Germline V gene sequence: CDR1 SGHRS, CDR2 YFSETQ. The CDR3 has 15 residues. V lost 2 bases to trimming and J lost 1 base; unmatched junction nucleotides: 5. CDR3 residues: CASSLSQGSQETQYF. In nucleotides, the CDR3 is TGCGCCAGCAGCTTATCACAGGGGAGCCAAGAGACCCAGTACTTC.

CDR3 loop: CASSWGQGPYEQYF. CDR3 DNA: TGCGCCAGCAGCTGGGGACAGGGGCCCTACGAGCAGTACTTC. This sequence joins TRBV5-1 and TRBJ2-7; 10 positions match TRBD1. This CDR3 contains 14 residues. V trimming: 3 bases; J trimming: 2 bases; junction bases outside the gene matches: 2. CDR1 is SGHRS and CDR2 is YFSETQ in the germline V gene.

This chain connects TRBV2 to TRBJ2-2, with 7 bases aligning to TRBD1. V trimming: 6 bases; J trimming: 6 bases; junction bases outside the gene matches: 19. The CDR3 covers 18 residues. CDR1 SNHLY and CDR2 FYNNEI come from the germline V gene. This chain's CDR3 is CASSVLGVTDQGAGELFF. CDR3 DNA sequence: TGTGCCAGCAGCGTCCTGGGCGTGACAGACCAGGGGGCCGGGGAGCTGTTTTTT.

This CDR3 reads CASSPLFRGEQFF. The CDR3 coding sequence is TGTGCCAGTAGTCCTCTCTTCAGGGGTGAGCAGTTCTTC. The J gene is TRBJ2-1, the V gene TRBV19, with a possible D match to TRBD1 (6 bases). CDR1 and CDR2 from the germline V gene are LNHDA and SQIVND (reference sequence). V lost 5 bases to trimming and J lost 9 bases, with 14 bases between them. This CDR3 comprises 13 residues.

This clone has more than one count but fewer than ten. The genes are TRBV6-1 and TRBJ2-2; D may be TRBD2 (5 bases). The CDR3 has 16 amino acids. Germline CDR1 is MNHNS and CDR2 is SASEGT. The germline V and J ends were trimmed by 2 bases and 4 bases, with 14 bases remaining between them. The CDR3 loop reads CASSEMPVRVTGELFF. The CDR3 bases are TGTGCCAGCAGTGAAATGCCTGTGAGGGTCACCGGGGAGCTGTTTTTT.

The chain is built from TRBV3-1 (or the pseudogene TRBV3-2) and TRBJ2-7; 7 bases agree with TRBD2. The CDR3 consists of 15 residues. The J segment lost 1 base and the V segment lost 1 base, leaving 4 bases of the junction unmatched. Germline V lookup: CDR1 LGHDT, CDR2 YNNKEL (reference sequence). The CDR3 protein is CASSQGGGGSYEQYF. Written as DNA, the CDR3 is TGTGCCAGCAGCCAAGGGGGCGGGGGATCCTACGAGCAGTACTTC.

The V gene is TRBV30, the J gene TRBJ1-6; tentative D call: TRBD1 (5 bases). V was trimmed by 0 bases and J by 8 bases, leaving 14 bases between them. Germline lookup yields CDR1 GTSNPN and CDR2 SVGIG (reference sequence). CDR3 length: 15 amino acids. CDR3 region: CAWSVRGAGDSPLHF. CDR3 coding DNA: TGTGCCTGGAGTGTACGTGGGGCTGGGGATTCACCCCTCCACTTT.

The V call is TRBV19, the J call TRBJ1-1; no clear D. V gave up 3 bases and J gave up 2 bases, with 10 bases separating them. Germline V lookup: CDR1 LNHDA, CDR2 SQIVND (reference sequence). CDR3 length: 14 residues. The CDR3 is CASSIPGLNTEAFF. CDR3 sequence (DNA): TGTGCCAGTAGTATTCCAGGATTAAACACTGAAGCTTTCTTT. Full variable domain (remainder filled in from reference TRBV19 and TRBJ1-1): DGGITQSPKYLFRKEGQNVTLSCEQNLNHDAMYWYRQDPGQGLRLIYYSQIVNDFQKGDIAEGYSVSREKKESFPLTVTSAQKNPTAFYLCASSIPGLNTEAFFGQGTRLTVV.

The chain uses TRBV18 and TRBJ2-6, with 8 positions matching TRBD1. Germline CDR1 reads KGHSH; CDR2 reads LQKENI. With V trimmed by 3 bases and J by 4 bases, 11 bases remained unmatched. There are 18 residues in the CDR3. The CDR3 loop is CASSPRPGGAGGANVLTF. The CDR3 nucleotides read TGTGCCAGCTCACCCCGGCCAGGGGGCGCGGGAGGGGCCAACGTCCTGACTTTC.

The chain carries TRBV5-6 and TRBJ2-7; D is ambiguous. Germline CDR1 reads SGHDT; CDR2 reads YYEEEE. CDR3 size: 14 residues. Trimming stripped 4 bases from V and 3 bases from J, with 14 bases between. CDR3: CASSPGLGYYEQYF. In DNA form, the CDR3 reads TGTGCCAGCAGCCCCGGTCTTGGTTACTACGAGCAGTACTTC.

The chain employs TRBV7-2 and TRBJ1-1; D is possibly TRBD1 (6 bases). The CDR3 runs to 13 residues. CDR1 is SGHTA, CDR2 FQGNSA, per germline. Trimming stripped 4 bases from V and 4 bases from J, with 10 bases between. The CDR3 loop is CASSSLRGTEAFF. The DNA of the CDR3 is TGTGCCAGCAGCTCCCTCAGGGGCACTGAAGCTTTCTTT.

The gene calls are TRBV28 and TRBJ1-6; TRBD1 aligns across 9 bases. After removal of 8 bases from V and 10 bases from J, the junction contained 12 bases not matched to a gene. This CDR3 has 15 amino acids. Germline V gives CDR1 MDHEN, CDR2 SYDVKM. The CDR3: CASFGVFGQGSPLHF. CDR3 DNA sequence: TGTGCCAGCTTTGGGGTGTTTGGACAGGGGTCACCCCTCCACTTT.

The chain combines TRBV12-5 with TRBJ1-4; TRBD1 matches at 7 bases. The V and J ends lost 1 base and 8 bases, in that order; junction bases with no gene match: 4. This CDR3 has 14 residues. CDR1 is LGHNT and CDR2 is FRNRAP in the germline V gene. Here the CDR3 DNA reads TGTGCTAGTGGTTTGGAGGGGGCGGGAGAAAAACTGTTTTTT. This codes for CASGLEGAGEKLFF.

The chain uses TRBV4-3 and TRBJ1-4, with D hard to call. CDR1 and CDR2 from the germline V gene are LGHNA and YSLEER. V shed 0 bases and J shed 1 base, with 9 bases lying between them. The CDR3 contains 16 residues. The CDR3: CASSQDRIGTNEKLFF. DNA of the CDR3: TGCGCCAGCAGCCAAGACAGGATCGGAACTAATGAAAAACTGTTTTTT.

The chain carries TRBV20-1 and TRBJ1-4, with TRBD1 identical over 12 bases. CDR1 and CDR2 (germline): DFQATT, SNEGSKA (reference sequence). Unmatched junction bases numbered 6, after V lost 3 bases and J lost 7 bases. The CDR3 totals 15 residues. The CDR3 nucleotides read TGCAGTGCTAGTGGGGACAGGGGGCTGGGTGAAAAACTGTTTTTT. Its protein product is CSASGDRGLGEKLFF.

This sequence joins TRBV11-3 and TRBJ1-1, with D possibly TRBD1 on 5 matching bases. Between the trimmed V and J ends, which lost 3 bases and 3 bases, there was a span of 14 bases. The germline CDR1 and CDR2 sequences are SGHNT and YENEEA. The CDR3 totals 15 residues. The CDR3 protein is CASSFRQGFHTEAFF. The CDR3 region has the DNA TGTGCCAGCAGCTTTCGCCAGGGCTTTCACACTGAAGCTTTCTTT.

This clone was recorded once. The chain uses TRBV28 and TRBJ1-2, with TRBD1 matching over 11 bases. Germline V gene sequence: CDR1 MDHEN, CDR2 SYDVKM. V trimming: 4 bases; J trimming: 5 bases; junction bases outside the gene matches: 3. This CDR3 has 14 residues. This chain's CDR3 is CASSSGQGAYGYTF. CDR3 bases: TGTGCCAGCAGTTCTGGACAGGGGGCTTATGGCTACACCTTC.

The V gene is TRBV27, the J gene TRBJ1-2; D possibly corresponds to TRBD1 (6 bases). Germline-derived CDR1 and CDR2 are MNHEY and SMNVEV (reference sequence). This CDR3 has 16 amino acids. V was cut by 5 bases and J by 7 bases, with 23 bases left in between. Here the CDR3 reads CASSPHFTYREAGYTF. For the CDR3, the DNA is TGTGCCAGCAGTCCCCATTTTACTTACAGGGAAGCTGGCTACACCTTC.

The chain recombines TRBV11-2 with TRBJ1-2; a possible D gene is TRBD1 (5 bases). Germline-derived CDR1 and CDR2 are SGHAT and FQNNGV. There are 14 residues in the CDR3. The V end was cut by 4 bases, the J end by 4 bases, with 13 bases between. CDR3 coding DNA: TGTGCCAGCAGCTCAATAAATACAGGCTATGGCTACACCTTC. Translated, it gives CASSSINTGYGYTF.

The genes are TRBV4-3 and TRBJ1-5; D is undetermined. Looked up from germline, CDR1 is LGHNA and CDR2 is YSLEER. This CDR3 contains 16 residues. The germline V and J ends were trimmed by 0 bases and 0 bases, with 9 bases remaining between them. The CDR3 DNA follows: TGCGCCAGCAGCCAAGATAGCTACTCTAGCAATCAGCCCCAGCATTTT. The encoded protein is CASSQDSYSSNQPQHF.

The chain couples TRBV7-3 to TRBJ1-2; D not certain. The CDR3 runs to 13 residues. Trimming left V 4 bases short and J 7 bases short, with 13 bases between. Germline V CDR1 and CDR2: SGHTA, FQGTGA. CDR3 DNA: TGTGCCAGCAGCTCGACCCTAGCAAGTGGCTACACCTTC. Encoded protein: CASSSTLASGYTF.

CDR3 DNA: TGTGCCAGCAGCTATAGGGGTGGCGGGAACACTGAAGCTTTCTTT. It codes for CASSYRGGGNTEAFF. The chain couples TRBV11-3 to TRBJ1-1; possibly TRBD1 for D (5 bases). In germline, CDR1 is SGHNT, CDR2 YENEEA. Trimming left V 4 bases short and J 1 base short, with 13 bases between. This CDR3 has 15 residues.

The J gene is TRBJ2-3, the V gene TRBV10-3, with D possibly TRBD2 on 5 matching bases. Trimming took off 8 bases at V and 0 bases at J, with 9 bases between the two ends. This CDR3 contains 13 residues. Germline CDR1 ENHRY, CDR2 SYGVKD. As DNA, the CDR3 is TGTGCCATCCGGGAAGCTAGCACAGATACGCAGTATTTT. Protein product: CAIREASTDTQYF.

In its sample, this clone was seen a few times. The CDR3 nucleotides are TGTGCCAGCAGACGACAGGGGCCGGGCGAAAAACTGTTTTTT. It codes for CASRRQGPGEKLFF. J is TRBJ1-4 and V is TRBV28; 8 nucleotides match TRBD1. Germline V gene lookup returns CDR1 MDHEN and CDR2 SYDVKM. V was pared by 6 bases and J by 8 bases, with 8 bases of the junction left unmatched. CDR3 length: 14 amino acids. The full variable domain, in which reference TRBV28 and TRBJ1-4 provide the parts outside the CDR3, is DVKVTQSSRYLVKRTGEKVFLECVQDMDHENMFWYRQDPGLGLRLIYFSYDVKMKEKGDIPEGYSVSREKKERFSLILESASTNQTSMYLCASRRQGPGEKLFFGSGTQLSVL.

CDR3 loop: CASKSRVKGTGPYNEQFF. The CDR3, as DNA: TGTGCCAGCAAATCCCGTGTGAAAGGGACAGGACCCTACAATGAGCAGTTCTTC. The chain carries TRBV5-8 and TRBJ2-1; 8 bases are shared with TRBD1. Germline CDR1 SGHTS, CDR2 YDEGEE. The length of the CDR3 is 18 residues. Losses at the gene ends were 6 bases for V and 2 bases for J; bases not matched to a gene: 16.

The chain employs TRBV11-2 and TRBJ2-5; 12 bases map to TRBD2. Trimming cost V 5 bases and J 5 bases; bases outside gene matches: 6. Germline V gene data show CDR1 as SGHAT and CDR2 as FQNNGV. The CDR3 consists of 15 residues. In DNA form, the CDR3 reads TGTGCCAGCAGCACCCGGACTAGCGGGGCGGAGACCCAGTACTTC. This translates into CASSTRTSGAETQYF.

The chain is built from TRBV9 and TRBJ2-5; weak D call: TRBD1 (6 bases). The V gene's germline CDR1 is SGDLS and CDR2 YYNGEE. The CDR3 is made up of 16 amino acids. V was pared by 3 bases and J by 5 bases, with 20 bases between. CDR3 amino acids: CASSGPTGRDRETQYF. As DNA, the CDR3 is TGTGCCAGCAGCGGACCGACAGGTCGCGATAGGGAGACCCAGTACTTC.

The rearrangement joins TRBV12-3 or TRBV12-4 to TRBJ2-1, with unresolved D. V gave up 7 bases and J gave up 5 bases, with 9 bases separating them. This CDR3 has 12 residues. The CDR3 sequence: CASIGSDNEQFF. CDR3 DNA: TGTGCCAGCATTGGTTCAGACAATGAGCAGTTCTTC.

This chain links TRBV29-1 with TRBJ2-5, with 7 bases that match TRBD2. Germline loops: CDR1 SQVTM, CDR2 ANQGSEA. V lost 5 bases to trimming and J lost 5 bases; unmatched junction nucleotides: 5. The CDR3 runs to 12 residues. The CDR3 DNA sequence: TGCAGCGTTAACAGCGGGACCGAGACCCAGTACTTC. Translated, it gives CSVNSGTETQYF.